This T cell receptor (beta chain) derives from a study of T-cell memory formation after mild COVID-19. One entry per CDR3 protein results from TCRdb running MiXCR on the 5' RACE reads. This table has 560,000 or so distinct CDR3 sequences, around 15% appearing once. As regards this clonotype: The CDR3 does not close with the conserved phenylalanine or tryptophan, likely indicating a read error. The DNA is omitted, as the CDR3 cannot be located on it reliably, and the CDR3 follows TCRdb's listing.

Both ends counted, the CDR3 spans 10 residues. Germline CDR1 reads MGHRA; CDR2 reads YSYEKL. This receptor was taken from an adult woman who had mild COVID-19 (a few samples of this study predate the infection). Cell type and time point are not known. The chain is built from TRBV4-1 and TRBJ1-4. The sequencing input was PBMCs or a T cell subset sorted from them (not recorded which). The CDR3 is CASSQARDRA.